Each of the 17 T cell receptor beta chains below was sequenced from the same sample in a study of T cell changes during pregnancy in multiple sclerosis. Sequenced by immunoSEQ multiplex PCR; TCRdb stores in-frame clones only, minus some. The table shows 65,000 to 70,000 clones, with approximately 92% occurring only once. Sequences were derived from peripheral blood, sampled in the first trimester of pregnancy. The source is a female donor with multiple sclerosis, enrolled in a pregnancy study.

The J gene is TRBJ2-7, the V gene TRBV30; tentatively, D is TRBD2 (6 bases). Germline CDR1 GTSNPN, CDR2 SVGIG (reference sequence). Trimming took off 3 bases at V and 1 base at J, with 16 bases between the two ends. The CDR3 is 15 amino acids. Here the CDR3 DNA reads TGTGCCTGGAGCGTTGGGGGACTGCCGTCCTACGAGCAGTACTTC. This translates into CAWSVGGLPSYEQYF.

This clone was seen a single time. The J gene is TRBJ2-3, the V gene TRBV5-4; 10 nucleotides align to TRBD1. The germline V gene encodes CDR1 SGHNT and CDR2 YYREEE (reference sequence). CDR3 length: 16 amino acids. Losses at the gene ends were 0 bases for V and 5 bases for J; bases not matched to a gene: 6. CDR3 sequence reads: CASSLEGTGAGDTQYF. The DNA for the CDR3 is TGTGCCAGCAGCTTGGAGGGGACAGGGGCCGGAGATACGCAGTATTTT.

The V call is TRBV6-5, the J call TRBJ1-3, with a weak D call TRBD1 (6 bases). Germline values: CDR1 MNHEY, CDR2 SVGAGI. The CDR3 totals 15 residues. Trimming pared 6 bases from V and 8 bases from J, leaving 20 bases between. The CDR3 DNA is TGTGCCAGCAGCGCGCGGGGGCAGGGTTCAGACACCATATATTTT. Translated: CASSARGQGSDTIYF.

This clone was found once. The V and J genes are TRBV5-4 and TRBJ2-5; TRBD2 matches at 9 bases. CDR3 length: 15 amino acids. The ends lost 4 bases at V and 2 bases at J; junction bases unmatched: 6. Germline assignment: CDR1 SGHNT and CDR2 YYREEE (reference sequence). CDR3 bases: TGTGCCAGCAGCCCCGGGACTAGCAAACAAGAGACCCAGTACTTC. Its protein is CASSPGTSKQETQYF.

The V call is TRBV13, the J call TRBJ1-1, with unresolved D. This CDR3 region has 14 residues. Trimming removed 1 base at V and 4 bases at J, with 10 bases between. Germline-derived CDR1 and CDR2 are PRHDT and FYEKMQ (reference sequence). In nucleotides, the CDR3 is TGTGCCAGCAGCTTAGCCTCCAGGTTCACTGAAGCTTTCTTT. Translation: CASSLASRFTEAFF.

Concerning this clone: Other nucleotide sequences from this sample produce the same CDR3. This rearrangement joins TRBV5-1 to TRBJ1-1; weak D call: TRBD1 (6 bases). The CDR3 has 14 residues. V lost 0 bases and J 1 base, leaving 7 bases between the germline ends. CDR1 is SGHRS, CDR2 YFSETQ, per germline. This CDR3 reads CASSLGTANTEAFF. The DNA for the CDR3 is TGCGCCAGCAGCTTGGGGACAGCGAACACTGAAGCTTTCTTT.

This chain links TRBV2 with TRBJ2-3; possible D gene TRBD2, 6 bases. V lost 4 bases and J 5 bases, leaving 25 bases between the germline ends. Germline V gene sequence: CDR1 SNHLY, CDR2 FYNNEI. The CDR3 has 18 residues. The DNA for the CDR3 is TGTGCCAGCAGTGCCCACTTACTAGCAGGAGGGGCGAAAGATACGCAGTATTTT. Translation: CASSAHLLAGGAKDTQYF.

In this sample, this clone turned up a few times. The rearrangement uses TRBV5-8 and TRBJ1-1, with D uncertain. The germline V gene has CDR1 SGHTS and CDR2 YDEGEE. The CDR3 totals 16 residues. V dropped 0 bases and J dropped 1 base, with 13 bases sitting between them. CDR3 protein: CASSLAFMDWNTEAFF. CDR3 coding DNA: TGTGCCAGCAGCTTGGCCTTTATGGACTGGAACACTGAAGCTTTCTTT.

The chain is built from TRBV6-5 and TRBJ2-7; no definite D call. This CDR3 contains 13 residues. CDR1 MNHEY and CDR2 SVGAGI come from the germline V gene. V gave up 5 bases and J gave up 0 bases, with 8 bases separating them. CDR3 DNA: TGTGCCAGCAGTACTGTCCTCTCCTACGAGCAGTACTTC. Translating gives CASSTVLSYEQYF.

The chain is built from TRBV13 and TRBJ1-5, with 12 bases matching TRBD1. CDR1 PRHDT and CDR2 FYEKMQ come from the germline V gene (reference sequence). Unmatched junction bases numbered 6, after V lost 5 bases and J lost 4 bases. The CDR3 has 16 residues. The DNA of the CDR3 is TGTGCCAGCAGCATTGGGACAGGGGGCCCAAATCAGCCCCAGCATTTT. It is translated as CASSIGTGGPNQPQHF.

The chain uses TRBV6-5 and TRBJ1-2, with D perhaps matching TRBD1 (6 bases). The CDR3 spans 13 residues. The V and J ends lost 8 bases and 4 bases respectively, with 14 bases between them. Per germline, CDR1 MNHEY and CDR2 SVGAGI. CDR3: CASSETGLYGYTF. The DNA for the CDR3 is TGTGCCAGCTCGGAGACAGGACTCTATGGCTACACCTTC.

The chain links TRBV4-1 to TRBJ1-3, with 7 bases fitting TRBD1. The CDR3 runs to 16 residues. CDR1 and CDR2 from the germline V gene are MGHRA and YSYEKL. With 3 bases clipped from V and 0 bases from J, the junction kept 5 bases outside the gene matches. This chain's CDR3 is CASSHPTGHSGNTIYF. CDR3 nucleotide sequence: TGCGCCAGCAGCCACCCGACAGGGCACTCTGGAAACACCATATATTTT.

V is TRBV28 and J is TRBJ1-2; D gene uncertain. CDR1 is MDHEN, CDR2 SYDVKM, per germline. CDR3 length: 13 residues. Trimming cost V 4 bases and J 8 bases, with 14 bases left between them. CDR3 DNA sequence: TGTGCCAGCAGTTACACAACAGCCCTGGGCTACACCTTC. Translation gives CASSYTTALGYTF.

The chain combines TRBV2 with TRBJ2-7; 8 positions agree with TRBD1. J was trimmed by 2 bases and V by 8 bases; bases with no gene match: 8. There are 14 residues in the CDR3. CDR1 and CDR2 from the germline V gene are SNHLY and FYNNEI. CDR3 loop: CASFGTGGPYEQYF. Here the CDR3 DNA reads TGTGCCAGCTTCGGGACAGGAGGGCCCTACGAGCAGTACTTC. Together with reference TRBV2 and TRBJ2-7, the CDR3 gives the full variable domain: EPEVTQTPSHQVTQMGQEVILRCVPISNHLYFYWYRQILGQKVEFLVSFYNNEISEKSEIFDDQFSVERPDGSNFTLKIRSTKLEDSAMYFCASFGTGGPYEQYFGPGTRLTVT.

The chain links TRBV7-6 to TRBJ2-3; 11 bases line up with TRBD2. The CDR3 consists of 16 residues. The V and J ends lost 5 bases and 2 bases, in that order; junction bases with no gene match: 6. CDR1 and CDR2 from the germline V gene are SGHVS and FNYEAQ. The CDR3 nucleotides read TGTGCCAGCAGCCCATCTAGCGGGGGGCCCACAGATACGCAGTATTTT. Translated: CASSPSSGGPTDTQYF.

This sequence joins TRBV13 and TRBJ2-1; 8 bases fit TRBD2. CDR1 PRHDT and CDR2 FYEKMQ come from the germline V gene (reference sequence). Trimming took 3 bases from V and 3 from J; bases not matched to a gene: 16. This CDR3 has 19 amino acids. CDR3 in DNA: TGTGCCAGCAGCTTCTTAGCGGGGACAACTTCCCCCAACTACAATGAGCAGTTCTTC. It specifies CASSFLAGTTSPNYNEQFF.

The V and J genes are TRBV25-1 and TRBJ1-6, with 8 bases lining up with TRBD1. The CDR3 length is 14 residues. V lost 6 bases, J lost 8 bases, and 6 bases stayed unmatched. Germline V gives CDR1 MGHDK, CDR2 SYGVNS. The chain's CDR3 is CASRGQGGDSPLHF. The CDR3 DNA is TGTGCCAGCAGAGGACAGGGTGGGGATTCACCCCTCCACTTT.